These 9 T cell receptor beta chains share one sample of origin, sequenced in a study of Ad26.COV2.S vaccination and SARS-CoV-2 variants. This table comes from immunoSEQ multiplex PCR, and its TCRdb copy is limited to in-frame clones, with some not included. Of under 150,000 clones in the sample, just over 85% were seen once. This sample comprised peripheral blood, obtained after recovery from COVID-19. The receptors were gathered from a human donor who had recovered from COVID-19.

The rearrangement joins TRBV9 to TRBJ2-1; the D is unclear. With 0 bases removed from V and 3 bases from J, the gap between germline ends came to 4 bases. The germline gives CDR1 SGDLS, CDR2 YYNGEE. This CDR3 has 13 amino acids. CDR3 amino acids: CASSVGFYNEQFF. The DNA of the CDR3 is TGTGCCAGCAGCGTAGGCTTCTACAATGAGCAGTTCTTC.

CDR3 nucleotide sequence: TGTGCCAGCGGTACAGGGGGCGGGTACGAGCAGTACTTC. As protein: CASGTGGGYEQYF. V is TRBV9 and J is TRBJ2-7, with TRBD1 matching 9 bases. V lost 7 bases, J lost 4 bases, and 6 bases stayed unmatched. The CDR3 has 13 residues. CDR1 and CDR2 from the germline V gene are SGDLS and YYNGEE.

The rearrangement joins TRBV24-1 to TRBJ2-1; either TRBD1 or TRBD2 may fit D (6 bases each). CDR3 length equals 17 residues. Germline CDR1 and CDR2: KGHDR and SFDVKD. V gave up 1 base and J gave up 1 base, with 13 bases separating them. The CDR3 nucleotides read TGTGCCACCAGTGATTTCGGGGGCGAAGGTTCCTACAATGAGCAGTTCTTC. It yields the protein CATSDFGGEGSYNEQFF.

The gene calls are TRBV11-2 and TRBJ2-7, with 8 bases identical to TRBD1. V was clipped by 3 bases and J by 4 bases; unmatched bases: 8. This CDR3 comprises 15 residues. Per germline, CDR1 SGHAT and CDR2 FQNNGV. DNA of the CDR3: TGTGCCAGCAGCTTTTTTGGGCAGGGGGCGTACGAGCAGTACTTC. Amino acid sequence: CASSFFGQGAYEQYF.

The chain is built from TRBV15 and TRBJ2-5; 7 bases match TRBD1. V shed 8 bases and J 5 bases; nucleotides not matched to a gene: 8. Per the germline V gene, CDR1 is LNHNV and CDR2 is YYDKDF (reference sequence). The CDR3 totals 13 residues. The CDR3 DNA reads as TGTGCCACCGCGACAGGGTTCCAGGAGACCCAGTACTTC. Its translation is CATATGFQETQYF.

CDR3 in amino acids: CASSYQPGDYGYTF. CDR3 DNA sequence: TGTGCCAGCAGTTACCAACCAGGGGACTATGGCTACACCTTC. This chain connects TRBV6-2 or TRBV6-3 to TRBJ1-2, with a tentative D call TRBD1 (6 bases). CDR3 length equals 14 residues. Germline values: CDR1 MNHEY, CDR2 SVGEGT. V was trimmed by 2 bases and J by 3 bases, leaving 10 bases between them.

The chain links TRBV3-1 (or the pseudogene TRBV3-2) to TRBJ1-5, with D hard to call. This CDR3 is built from 14 residues. Trimming cost V 1 base and J 0 bases, with 4 bases left between them. CDR1 and CDR2 from the germline V gene are LGHDT and YNNKEL (reference sequence). CDR3 coding DNA: TGTGCCAGCAGCCAAGGGGGTAGCAATCAGCCCCAGCATTTT. Translating it yields CASSQGGSNQPQHF.

The chain couples TRBV6-5 to TRBJ1-5; D not resolved. V was cut by 0 bases and J by 11 bases, with 14 bases left in between. The CDR3 contains 14 residues. From germline, CDR1 is MNHEY and CDR2 SVGAGI. The CDR3 reads CASSYSQTGSAQHF. CDR3 nucleotides: TGTGCCAGCAGTTACTCGCAGACTGGTTCGGCCCAGCATTTT.

The chain combines TRBV5-6 with TRBJ1-4; 7 nucleotides align to TRBD1. V shed 4 bases and J 10 bases; nucleotides not matched to a gene: 10. Looked up from germline, CDR1 is SGHDT and CDR2 is YYEEEE. This CDR3 region has 14 residues. CDR3 in amino acids: CASSRDRVAGKLFF. CDR3 nucleotide sequence: TGTGCCAGCAGCCGCGACAGGGTTGCGGGAAAACTGTTTTTT.